The rows below give T cell receptor beta chains drawn from one sample of a study of T cells after yellow fever vaccination. TCRdb ran MiXCR on the 5' RACE reads and lists one entry per CDR3 protein. The table lists 250,000 to 400,000 distinct CDR3 sequences, 3.5% to 4.5% of them singletons. Sequences were derived from PBMCs, sampled 15 days after the yellow fever booster vaccination. The source of these receptors is a young man who received the YFV17D yellow fever vaccine. Each CDR3 is given with its conserved first and last residue. Fields, in order: D gene, V gene, J gene, clone size, CDR3 protein, CDR3 DNA. A D gene is named only where the DNA matches it firmly. Expanded clones are given a class, and other clones once, few, many or no size at all.

TRBD2,TRBV20-1,TRBJ2-7,few,CTAFGTSGYGDEQYF,TGCACCGCATTTGGGACTAGCGGGTACGGCGACGAGCAGTACTTC
NA,TRBV28,TRBJ1-1,few,CASSLLVGADTEAFF,TGTGCCAGCAGTTTATTGGTGGGGGCGGACACTGAAGCTTTCTTT
NA,TRBV3-1,TRBJ1-2,many,CASSQADRLSPANYGYTF,TGTGCCAGCAGCCAGGCGGACAGACTCTCCCCTGCTAACTATGGCTACACCTTC
TRBD2,TRBV5-1,TRBJ2-7,many,CASSGSGSSYEQYF,TGCGCCAGCAGCGGGAGCGGGAGCTCCTACGAGCAGTACTTC
NA,TRBV11-2,TRBJ1-5,NA,CASSRGLNSNQPQHF,TGTGCCAGCAGCCGGGGACTGAATAGCAATCAGCCCCAGCATTTT
NA,TRBV6-2/TRBV6-3,TRBJ2-2,many,CASSSATPLFF,TGTGCCAGCAGTTCAGCAACACCCCTGTTTTTT
NA,TRBV20-1,TRBJ1-2,many,CSAPINPYGYTF,TGCAGTGCCCCGATCAACCCCTATGGCTACACCTTC
TRBD1,TRBV7-6,TRBJ2-2,NA,CASSYSHHDRGGDTGELFF,TGTGCCAGCAGCTACTCCCACCATGACAGGGGGGGCGACACCGGGGAGCTGTTTTTT
TRBD1,TRBV12-3/TRBV12-4,TRBJ2-2,many,CASSHRTGQNTGELFF,TGTGCCAGCAGTCACAGGACAGGGCAGAACACCGGGGAGCTGTTTTTT
TRBD1,TRBV7-9,TRBJ2-7,NA,CASSAVAGGYEQYF,TGTGCCAGCAGCGCGGTGGCAGGGGGCTACGAGCAGTACTTC
NA,TRBV11-2,TRBJ2-5,many,CASRAAGQTQYF,TGTGCCAGCCGGGCGGCGGGGCAGACCCAGTACTTC
TRBD2,TRBV5-4,TRBJ2-1,NA,CASSGRTSGVGYEQFF,TGTGCCAGCAGCGGGAGGACTAGCGGGGTAGGGTATGAGCAGTTCTTC
NA,TRBV10-3,TRBJ1-6,few,CAISKENSPLHF,TGTGCCATCAGTAAGGAAAATTCACCCCTCCACTTT
TRBD1,TRBV27,TRBJ1-5,NA,CASSFSGQVNQPQHF,TGTGCCAGCAGTTTTTCGGGACAGGTTAATCAGCCCCAGCATTTT
TRBD1,TRBV24-1,TRBJ2-1,NA,CATSVGTASYNEQFF,TGTGCCACCAGTGTCGGGACAGCTTCCTACAATGAGCAGTTCTTC
NA,TRBV18,TRBJ1-2,NA,CASSPYDSPMNGYTF,TGTGCCAGCTCACCATATGACAGCCCAATGAATGGCTACACCTTC
NA,TRBV9,TRBJ1-2,many,CASSGPGARGYTF,TGTGCCAGCAGCGGTCCTGGGGCGAGGGGCTACACCTTC
NA,TRBV9,TRBJ1-2,few,CASSRAGIVYGYTF,TGTGCCAGCAGTAGGGCGGGCATCGTCTATGGCTACACCTTC
NA,TRBV4-1,TRBJ1-2,many,CASSQDPTYNYGYTF,TGCGCCAGCAGCCAAGATCCGACATACAACTATGGCTACACCTTC
TRBD2,TRBV5-1,TRBJ2-1,few,CASSSGTSGIYNEQFF,TGCGCCAGCAGCTCCGGGACTAGCGGGATCTACAATGAGCAGTTCTTC
NA,TRBV6-5,TRBJ2-1,NA,CASSYTEPGGYEQFF,TGTGCCAGCAGTTACACAGAACCGGGGGGCTATGAGCAGTTCTTC
NA,TRBV20-1,TRBJ2-1,many,CSARPTENEQFF,TGCAGTGCTAGACCTACCGAAAATGAGCAGTTCTTC
NA,TRBV5-5,TRBJ1-5,few,CASSLLSGYSNQPQHF,TGTGCCAGCAGCCTGCTATCAGGATATAGCAATCAGCCCCAGCATTTT
NA,TRBV5-1,TRBJ2-2,few,CASSLLEVNTGELFF,TGCGCCAGCAGCTTGTTAGAAGTAAACACCGGGGAGCTGTTTTTT
NA,TRBV5-5,TRBJ1-6,many,CASSGGQPHNSPLHF,TGTGCCAGCAGCGGCGGACAGCCCCATAATTCACCCCTCCACTTT
TRBD1,TRBV7-9,TRBJ1-1,many,CASSHPGQGITEAFF,TGTGCCAGCAGCCACCCGGGACAGGGGATCACTGAAGCTTTCTTT
TRBD2,TRBV7-9,TRBJ2-1,many,CAIFPQRGGPEQFF,TGTGCCATCTTTCCCCAGCGGGGGGGCCCTGAGCAGTTCTTC
NA,TRBV7-9,TRBJ2-5,many,CASSFPPVREETQYF,TGTGCCAGCAGCTTCCCCCCTGTCAGGGAAGAGACCCAGTACTTC